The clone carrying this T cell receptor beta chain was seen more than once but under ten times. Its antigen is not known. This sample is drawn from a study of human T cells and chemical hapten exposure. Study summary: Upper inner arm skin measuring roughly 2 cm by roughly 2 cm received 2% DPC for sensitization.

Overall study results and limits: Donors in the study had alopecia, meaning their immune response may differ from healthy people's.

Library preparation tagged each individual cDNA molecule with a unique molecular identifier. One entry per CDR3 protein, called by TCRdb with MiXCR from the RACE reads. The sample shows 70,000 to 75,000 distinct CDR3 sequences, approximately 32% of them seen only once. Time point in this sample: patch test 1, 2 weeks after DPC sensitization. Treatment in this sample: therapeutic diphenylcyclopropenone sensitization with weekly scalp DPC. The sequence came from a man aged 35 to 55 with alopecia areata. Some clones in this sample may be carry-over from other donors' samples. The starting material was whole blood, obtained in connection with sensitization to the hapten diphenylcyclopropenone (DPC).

CDR3 coding DNA: TGCAGTGCAGGATCGACTAGCGGAACCTACAATGAGCAGTTCTTC. Its protein product is CSAGSTSGTYNEQFF. V is TRBV20-1 and J is TRBJ2-1, with 9 bases that match TRBD2. Germline V CDR1 and CDR2: DFQATT, SNEGSKA (reference sequence). The V gene end was trimmed by 6 bases and the J gene end by 2 bases; junction bases not matched to a gene: 8. This CDR3 has 15 residues.